This entry lists 6 T cell receptor beta chains sequenced from one sample in a study of blood T cell repertoires in COVID-19. Clones were read by immunoSEQ multiplex PCR, and TCRdb kept only the in-frame ones, dropping some. This sample carries just under 75,000 clones, 65% to 85% of them seen once, and the ten largest clones take approximately 2.5%. Sequenced input: peripheral blood. The receptor set was obtained from a man of 80 years or more with active or convalescent COVID-19.

This clone is a singleton in its sample. The chain carries TRBV29-1 and TRBJ2-1; the match to TRBD2 covers 8 bases. J lost 9 bases, V lost 5 bases, and 6 bases had no gene match. There are 12 residues in the CDR3. Germline V lookup: CDR1 SQVTM, CDR2 ANQGSEA. CDR3 protein: CSVRAGGREQFF. The CDR3 coding sequence is TGCAGCGTTCGTGCGGGGGGCCGTGAGCAGTTCTTC.

The rearrangement joins TRBV12-3 or TRBV12-4 to TRBJ2-7; possibly TRBD2 for D (5 bases). The CDR3 is 13 residues long. Trimming stripped 3 bases from V and 5 bases from J, with 11 bases between. CDR3 bases: TGTGCCAGCAGTTTTATGGCGGGCCACGAGCAGTACTTC. Amino acids: CASSFMAGHEQYF.

This rearrangement joins TRBV7-6 to TRBJ2-5; TRBD2 agrees at 14 bases. The CDR3 spans 16 residues. The V gene's germline CDR1 is SGHVS and CDR2 FNYEAQ. With V trimmed by 6 bases and J by 1 base, 4 bases remained unmatched. DNA for the CDR3: TGTGCCAGCAGGCGGGGACTAGCGGGAGCCCAAGAGACCCAGTACTTC. Encoded protein: CASRRGLAGAQETQYF.

About this clone: Other nucleotide sequences from this sample produce the same CDR3. The chain is built from TRBV18 and TRBJ1-5, with 8 positions matching TRBD1. V lost 3 bases to trimming and J lost 7 bases; unmatched junction nucleotides: 5. The CDR3 has 14 amino acids. The germline gives CDR1 KGHSH, CDR2 LQKENI. CDR3 protein: CASSPTGAVQPQHF. The CDR3 DNA sequence: TGTGCCAGCTCACCGACAGGGGCGGTGCAGCCCCAGCATTTT.

V gene TRBV10-3 combines with J gene TRBJ1-1; weak D call: TRBD1 (5 bases). Trimming stripped 0 bases from V and 8 bases from J, with 10 bases between. Germline V lookup: CDR1 ENHRY, CDR2 SYGVKD. The CDR3 consists of 13 residues. CDR3 region: CAISESTRVEAFF. For the CDR3, the DNA is TGTGCCATCAGTGAGTCGACCAGGGTCGAAGCTTTCTTT.

The rearrangement links TRBV27 to TRBJ2-7; D ambiguous. This CDR3 contains 14 residues. Germline loops: CDR1 MNHEY, CDR2 SMNVEV (reference sequence). Trimming cost V 2 bases and J 2 bases, with 10 bases left between them. The CDR3 spells CASSLRRQAYEQYF. CDR3 DNA sequence: TGTGCCAGCAGTTTACGTCGGCAGGCCTACGAGCAGTACTTC.